The rows below give T cell receptor beta chains drawn from one sample of a study of T cells in Graves' hyperthyroidism and ophthalmopathy. MiXCR, applied by TCRdb to the multiplex PCR reads, yields one record per CDR3 protein. The repertoire holds 550,000 to 700,000 distinct CDR3 sequences, with 35% to 55% as singletons. The sample was peripheral blood or thyroid tissue (not recorded which). The receptors were sampled from an adult woman with Graves' disease, either hyperthyroidism or ophthalmopathy (not recorded which). The CDR3 runs from the conserved cysteine through the conserved F or W. The D gene is left open where the match is weak. Clone size appears in some rows only: once, few, many, or a class for an expanded clone.

TRBV2,TRBJ1-3,.,few,TGTGCCAGCAGTGAAAGGCAGGGCGGAAACACCATATATTTT,CASSERQGGNTIYF
TRBV4-1,TRBJ2-5,.,.,TGCGCCAGCAGCCACGGGGGCAGGGAGGTAACCCAGTACTTC,CASSHGGREVTQYF
TRBV15,TRBJ1-5,TRBD1,.,TGTGCCACCAGCAGAGCCCGGGACAGTCGTGAGACCCAGCATTTT,CATSRARDSRETQHF
TRBV9,TRBJ2-7,.,many,TGTGCCAGCAGCGTAGAGGCTAGCACCAGCTACGAGCAGTACTTC,CASSVEASTSYEQYF
TRBV7-2,TRBJ2-7,TRBD2,.,TGTGCCAGCAGTCCTACCCCAGCGGGAGGATTCTACGAGCAGTACTTC,CASSPTPAGGFYEQYF
TRBV15,TRBJ1-6,.,once,TGTGCCACCAGCAGCTCCGGGACATTTAATTCACCCCTCCACTTT,CATSSSGTFNSPLHF
TRBV28,TRBJ1-1,.,few,TGTGCCAGCAGTTTATTGAGTTGGGGGAGGAACACTGAAGCTTTCTTT,CASSLLSWGRNTEAFF
TRBV7-9,TRBJ1-6,.,many,TGTGCCAGCACCGGAGTCAGGGGTTTCCATTCACCCCTCCACTTT,CASTGVRGFHSPLHF
TRBV11-2,TRBJ2-7,.,many,TGTGCCAGCAACCGGGGGCGCTCTAGCGCGACCCTCTACGAGCAGTACTTC,CASNRGRSSATLYEQYF
TRBV15,TRBJ1-5,.,.,TGTGCCACCAGCAGAGACCAGTACACTCAGCCCCAGCATTTT,CATSRDQYTQPQHF
TRBV10-3,TRBJ1-6,.,.,TGTGCCATCAGTGACAGGGGCGGCGAGTCACCCCTCCACTTT,CAISDRGGESPLHF
TRBV6-6,TRBJ2-7,.,many,TGTGCCAGCAGTTACTCGGCAGGGTTGAGGGAGCAGTACTTC,CASSYSAGLREQYF
TRBV19,TRBJ1-1,.,many,TGTGCCAGCCCACTGAACACTGAAGCTTTCTTT,CASPLNTEAFF
TRBV27,TRBJ1-5,.,.,TGTGCCAGCAGTTTTATGAGCAATCAGCCCCAGCATTTT,CASSFMSNQPQHF
TRBV15,TRBJ2-1,TRBD2,.,TGTGCCACCAGCATTGCTAGCGGGAGACAGGGTCCCCAAGCTTATGAGCAGTTCTTC,CATSIASGRQGPQAYEQFF
TRBV28,TRBJ1-1,.,many,TGTGCCAGCATTTGGTGGCCAGGTGACACTGAAGCTTTCTTT,CASIWWPGDTEAFF
TRBV20-1,TRBJ1-6,.,.,TGCAGTGCTAGCCTCCTGACATGGTATGATTCACCCCTCCACTTT,CSASLLTWYDSPLHF
TRBV4-1,TRBJ2-7,.,many,TGCGCCAGCAGCCAAGGGCGCGCTCAGTCGTCCTACGAGCAGTACTTC,CASSQGRAQSSYEQYF
TRBV7-6,TRBJ1-1,TRBD1,many,TGTGCCAGCAGCTTCGGGGACAGGGACACTGAAGCTTTCTTT,CASSFGDRDTEAFF
TRBV7-3,TRBJ1-1,.,once,TGTGCCAGCAGCGAGGCGGGTGAAGCTTTCTTT,CASSEAGEAFF
TRBV9,TRBJ2-3,.,.,TGTGCCAGCAGCGTAGTTCACGGTAACACAGATACGCAGTATTTT,CASSVVHGNTDTQYF
TRBV7-9,TRBJ2-7,.,.,TGTGCCATCTTGGTAGGGGTCGGATACGAGCAGTACTTC,CAILVGVGYEQYF
TRBV6-5,TRBJ1-6,.,.,TGTGCCAGCAGTAATATAGGGTCACCCCTCCACTTT,CASSNIGSPLHF
TRBV7-9,TRBJ1-1,TRBD1,many,TGTGCCAGCAGCATCGACAGGGGGGTGCCTGAAGCTTTCTTT,CASSIDRGVPEAFF
TRBV3-1,TRBJ1-4,.,few,TGTGCCAGCAGCCCCCGCCGGATGGCAACTAATGAAAAACTGTTTTTT,CASSPRRMATNEKLFF
TRBV2,TRBJ2-2,.,many,TGTGCCAGCAGTGAGGCTGGGGGTCGAAACTTGGCCGGGGAGCTGTTTTTT,CASSEAGGRNLAGELFF
TRBV2,TRBJ2-7,.,many,TGTGCCAGCAGTGAAGCGCTGAGACCCAGCTACGAGCAGTACTTC,CASSEALRPSYEQYF
TRBV5-1,TRBJ1-2,TRBD1,.,TGCGCCAGCAGCGGCGGGACAGGGGGAGACTATGGCTACACCTTC,CASSGGTGGDYGYTF
TRBV5-4,TRBJ1-4,.,few,TGTGCCAGCAGCTCGCCTCGTTCACCGGACAATAATGAAAAACTGTTTTTT,CASSSPRSPDNNEKLFF